This TCR beta chain was sequenced for a study of cytomegalovirus exposure and HLA in healthy donors. Study details: As an earlier analysis found, about 179 million T cells yielded about 100 million unique TCR beta sequences. Study-wide results and caveats: Being indistinguishable, some V segments were excluded, TRBV6-2 and TRBV6-3 among them.

Germline CDR1 SGHNT, CDR2 YYREEE (reference sequence). CDR3 size: 14 residues. Trimming at V came to 0 bases and at J to 8 bases, leaving 6 bases not matched to a gene. Concerning this clone: As yet, its antigen is unknown.

The donors (healthy individuals) were bone marrow donors. The PCR used 60 Vbeta and 13 Jbeta primers. Using immunoSEQ multiplex PCR, the repertoire was profiled, and TCRdb retains in-frame clones only, with some absent. Of over 150,000 clones listed, about 80% are singletons. The specimen was PBMCs. The TCR originated in a woman between 25 and 40 years old in good health and CMV-seronegative. The V call is TRBV5-4, the J call TRBJ1-1; 8 nucleotides line up with TRBD1. DNA for the CDR3: TGTGCCAGCAGCTTGGATCAGGGGGCCATGGAAGCTTTCTTT. Translated: CASSLDQGAMEAFF.